These T cell receptor beta chains were read from a single sample in a study of T cell repertoires in cytomegalovirus infection. TCRdb recomputed calls from the reads with MiXCR, one row per CDR3 protein. This table has about 230,000 distinct CDR3 sequences, approximately 22% appearing once. The source material was CD8+ T cells from PBMCs. These receptors all stem from a human donor in good health (CMV status not recorded). Some clones in this sample may be carry-over from other donors' samples. Each CDR3 is given with its conserved first and last residue. Each record gives: D gene, clone size, V gene, J gene, CDR3 DNA, CDR3 protein. A D gene is named only where the DNA matches it firmly. Where a row states a size, it is once, few, many or the class of an expanded clone; other rows omit it.

>NA|many|TRBV12-3/TRBV12-4|TRBJ1-1
TGTGCCAGCAGTCCCTACCGTCTGGGGCTGAACACTGAAGCTTTCTTT
CASSPYRLGLNTEAFF
>TRBD1|NA|TRBV2|TRBJ2-7
TGTGCCAGCAAGAGGACAGGAGACTTCTACGAGCAGTACTTC
CASKRTGDFYEQYF
>TRBD1|few|TRBV7-9|TRBJ2-7
TGTGCCAGCAGCGCGCTGACAGGGGGCGACGAGCAGTACTTC
CASSALTGGDEQYF
>NA|few|TRBV7-6|TRBJ1-2
TGTGCCAGCAGCTCCCCCTCGGACTTTTTAGTTGGAGGCTATGGCTACACCTTC
CASSSPSDFLVGGYGYTF
>NA|many|TRBV7-2|TRBJ1-5
TGTGCCATCCTTAGGGGGGCCTTAGGGCGCAATCAGCCCCAGCATTTT
CAILRGALGRNQPQHF
>TRBD1|medium-sized|TRBV7-6|TRBJ2-1
TGTGCCAGCAGCTTAGAAGGATCAGGGGGTTTCTACAATGAGCAGTTCTTC
CASSLEGSGGFYNEQFF
>NA|few|TRBV5-1|TRBJ1-6
TGCGCCAGCAGCTTCGACCTTCGTTCCGACTCACCCCTCCACTTT
CASSFDLRSDSPLHF
>NA|many|TRBV6-5|TRBJ2-7
TGTGCCAGCAGTTACGTGGACGAGCAGTACTTC
CASSYVDEQYF
>NA|NA|TRBV20-1|TRBJ2-2
TGCAGTGCTAGGCAGGTCAACACCGGGGAGCTGTTTTTT
CSARQVNTGELFF
>NA|NA|TRBV20-1|TRBJ1-3
TGCAGTGCCCTCGAGGGGGACTCTGGAAACACCATATATTTT
CSALEGDSGNTIYF
>TRBD2|NA|TRBV9|TRBJ2-1
TGTGCCAGCTCTCGTAGCGGGGCCGGTAATGAGCAGTTCTTC
CASSRSGAGNEQFF
>NA|NA|TRBV7-2|TRBJ2-5
TGTGCCAGCAGCTTAAGAGGGGGGTTGTACCAAGAGACCCAGTACTTC
CASSLRGGLYQETQYF
>TRBD1|few|TRBV7-3|TRBJ2-5
TGTGCCAGCAGCTCCAAGGGGGGGACAGGGAGACCCCAGTACTTC
CASSSKGGTGRPQYF
>NA|NA|TRBV2|TRBJ2-2
TGTGCCAGCAGTGAAACAGCCAGGGGTGTAAGGGACACCGGGGAGCTGTTTTTT
CASSETARGVRDTGELFF
>TRBD1|NA|TRBV20-1|TRBJ1-6
TGCAGTGCTAACGGAGGACAGGGTGATTCACCCCTCCACTTT
CSANGGQGDSPLHF
>NA|NA|TRBV29-1|TRBJ1-2
TGCAGCGTTCCCTGGACCGGTTATGGCTACACCTTC
CSVPWTGYGYTF
>TRBD2|NA|TRBV6-1|TRBJ2-5
TGTGCCACGACTTGGACTAGCGGGGGGGGAGAGACCCAGTACTTC
CATTWTSGGGETQYF
>NA|few|TRBV28|TRBJ1-2
TGTGCCAGCAGACAGGGTTGGGGCTACACCTTC
CASRQGWGYTF
>TRBD1|NA|TRBV10-3|TRBJ1-3
TGTGCCATCAGTGGTCCCGGGACAGGGTTGAGCTCTGGAAACACCATATATTTT
CAISGPGTGLSSGNTIYF
>NA|few|TRBV7-9|TRBJ2-3
TGTGCCAGCAGCCCCACTCCGGGTATGGGGAGGACAGATACGCAGTATTTT
CASSPTPGMGRTDTQYF
>NA|NA|TRBV7-8|TRBJ1-5
TGTGCCAGCAGCTTACGGGGATACAATCAGCCCCAGCATTTT
CASSLRGYNQPQHF
>TRBD1|few|TRBV20-1|TRBJ2-7
TGCAGTGCTAGTTTTTGGCCGTTGGACAGGGGATCGAACGAGCAGTACTTC
CSASFWPLDRGSNEQYF
>NA|few|TRBV10-3|TRBJ2-7
TGTGCCATCAGTGAGTTACAGACCTACGAGCAGTACTTC
CAISELQTYEQYF
>NA|NA|TRBV3-1|TRBJ1-2
TGTGCCAGCAGCCAAGACCCGACTGGGTATGGCTACACCTTC
CASSQDPTGYGYTF
>TRBD1|many|TRBV7-2|TRBJ1-1
TGTGCCAGCAGCTTGTCCGGGACAGGTAACACTGAAGCTTTCTTT
CASSLSGTGNTEAFF
>NA|few|TRBV4-1|TRBJ2-3
TGCGCCAGCAGCCAAGATCCGGGGGCAGATACGCAGTATTTT
CASSQDPGADTQYF
>TRBD1|many|TRBV19|TRBJ1-4
TGTGCCAGTAGTATCTCCGACAGGGGAGGAGAAAAACTGTTTTTT
CASSISDRGGEKLFF
>NA|NA|TRBV2|TRBJ2-2
TGTGCCATTGAAGGGGGGGTCGCCGGGGAGCTGTTTTTT
CAIEGGVAGELFF
>TRBD2|NA|TRBV28|TRBJ2-5
TGTGCCAGCAGCTTAAACGGGGGGAGAGAGACCCAGTACTTC
CASSLNGGRETQYF
>TRBD1|many|TRBV28|TRBJ1-6
TGTGCCAGCAGTTTAGTCCGACAGGGAAATTCACCCCTCCACTTT
CASSLVRQGNSPLHF
>NA|few|TRBV7-8|TRBJ2-5
TGTGCCAGCAGCTTAGAGTCTTGGGGGCGAGAGACCCAGTACTTC
CASSLESWGRETQYF
>NA|few|TRBV2|TRBJ2-7
TGTGCCAGCTCTAGGACAGATTCCTACGAGCAGTACTTC
CASSRTDSYEQYF
>TRBD1|many|TRBV6-1|TRBJ2-1
TGTGCCAGCAGCCCGGGACAGGGGGTCAATGAGCAGTTCTTC
CASSPGQGVNEQFF
>NA|few|TRBV2|TRBJ2-1
TGTGCCAGCAGTGATGAGTCCGGTAGTGAAAGCTCCTACAATGAGCAGTTCTTC
CASSDESGSESSYNEQFF
>NA|few|TRBV28|TRBJ2-5
TGTGCCAGCAGTTTCTCCCAGCCTTGGCAAGAGACCCAGTACTTC
CASSFSQPWQETQYF
>NA|many|TRBV7-2|TRBJ2-3
TGTGCCAGCAGCTCCGGATTACTAGTCTGGTGGGAAGATACGCAGTATTTT
CASSSGLLVWWEDTQYF
>NA|NA|TRBV2|TRBJ2-1
TGTGCCAGCAGTGAAGGCTCCAATGAGCAGTTCTTC
CASSEGSNEQFF
>TRBD2|NA|TRBV7-6|TRBJ2-3
TGTGCCAGCAGCGCCAGGACTAGCGGGGACAACACAGATACGCAGTATTTT
CASSARTSGDNTDTQYF
>NA|NA|TRBV27|TRBJ2-7
TGTGCCAGCAGTTTATCCGGGGGTGCGGAGCAGTACTTC
CASSLSGGAEQYF
>NA|NA|TRBV4-1|TRBJ2-1
TGCGCCAGCAGCCGGGACGTTACCTACAATGAGCAGTTCTTC
CASSRDVTYNEQFF
>NA|few|TRBV7-9|TRBJ2-5
TGTGCCAGCAGCCAAAAAAGCCTCCAAGAGACCCAGTACTTC
CASSQKSLQETQYF
>NA|NA|TRBV11-2|TRBJ1-4
TGTGCCAGCAGCACTCTTGGGACAACTAATGAAAAACTGTTTTTT
CASSTLGTTNEKLFF
>NA|NA|TRBV14|TRBJ2-7
TGTTCCAGCAGCCAAGGGGTCCCGCGGGTTGAGCAGTACTTC
CSSSQGVPRVEQYF
>TRBD1|NA|TRBV29-1|TRBJ2-2
TGCAGCGTAGCCGGGACAGGGGAAGGGACCGGGGAGCTGTTTTTT
CSVAGTGEGTGELFF
>TRBD1|few|TRBV29-1|TRBJ1-1
TGCAGCGTTGAAGCGACAGGGTGGGTACTAAACACTGAAGCTTTCTTT
CSVEATGWVLNTEAFF
>NA|NA|TRBV15|TRBJ1-1
TGTGCCACCAGCAGAGCCGGGACAATGAACACTGAAGCTTTCTTT
CATSRAGTMNTEAFF
>NA|NA|TRBV7-9|TRBJ2-5
TGTGCCAGCAGCTTAATAGAGGAAGAGGGCCAAGAGACCCAGTACTTC
CASSLIEEEGQETQYF
>TRBD1|NA|TRBV20-1|TRBJ2-3
TGCAGTGCTAGCCGACAGGGAGTGAATACGCAGTATTTT
CSASRQGVNTQYF
>TRBD1|many|TRBV7-8|TRBJ1-6
TGTGCCAGCAGCACGGGACAGTTAAATTCACCCCTCCACTTT
CASSTGQLNSPLHF
>NA|many|TRBV28|TRBJ2-1
TGTGCCAGCAGCCGCTCCTACAATGAGCAGTTCTTC
CASSRSYNEQFF
>NA|many|TRBV5-4|TRBJ2-1
TGTGCCAGCAGCTTCCAGGGAAGCAATGAGCAGTTCTTC
CASSFQGSNEQFF